This T cell receptor (beta chain) derives from a study of T cell repertoires in cytomegalovirus infection. Study-wide context: TCR beta signatures that were public indicated CMV infection and matching HLA type.

The CDR3 has 14 residues. V gave up 7 bases and J gave up 8 bases; unmatched junction bases: 8. Germline V CDR1 and CDR2: MNHEY, SMNVEV (reference sequence). This clonotype was observed a single time. Its antigen is currently unknown. MiXCR, applied by TCRdb to the reads, yields one record per CDR3 protein. This table has about 920,000 distinct CDR3 sequences, roughly 31% appearing once. This sequence originates from a human donor in good health (CMV status not recorded). Some clones in this sample may be carry-over from other donors' samples. Sequenced material: cultured CD8+ T cells from PBMCs, taken from culture after CMV antigen stimulation. The gene calls are TRBV27 and TRBJ2-1, with 10 nucleotides matching TRBD1. The CDR3 coding sequence is TGTGCCAGCATCGACAGGGGGCCGCGGGATGAGCAGTTCTTC. Residues: CASIDRGPRDEQFF.